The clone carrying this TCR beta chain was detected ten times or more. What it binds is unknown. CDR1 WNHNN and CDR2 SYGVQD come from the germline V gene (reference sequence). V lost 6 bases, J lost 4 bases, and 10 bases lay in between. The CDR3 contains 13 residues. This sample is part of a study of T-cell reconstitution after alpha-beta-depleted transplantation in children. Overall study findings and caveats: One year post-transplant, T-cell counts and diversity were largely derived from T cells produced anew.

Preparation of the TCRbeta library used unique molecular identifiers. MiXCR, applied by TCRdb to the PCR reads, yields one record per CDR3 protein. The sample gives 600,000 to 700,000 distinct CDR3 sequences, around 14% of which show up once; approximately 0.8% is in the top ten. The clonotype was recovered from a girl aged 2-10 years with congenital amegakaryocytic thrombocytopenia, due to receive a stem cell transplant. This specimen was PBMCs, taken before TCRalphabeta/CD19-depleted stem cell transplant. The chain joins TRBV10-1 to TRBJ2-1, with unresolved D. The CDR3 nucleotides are TGCGCCAGCAGCCTAAGTATATACAATGAGCAGTTCTTC. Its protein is CASSLSIYNEQFF.